This T cell receptor beta chain appears in the sequencing data of a study of cytomegalovirus exposure and HLA in healthy donors. Study-level results: A link between a missense DCLRE1C variant and TCR beta V- and J-gene trimming emerged from a later analysis.

As concerns this clone: Its cognate antigen is unknown.

Use of 60 Vbeta and 13 Jbeta primers characterized the PCR. Profiling relied on immunoSEQ multiplex PCR, and the TCRdb table lists in-frame clones only, not all of them. The data show approximately 80,000 clones, less than 85% seen once. The sequencing input was PBMCs. This TCR was recovered from a man between 60 and 70 years old in good health and CMV-seronegative.

CDR3 sequence reads: CASRGQVTGVTEAFF. CDR3 in DNA: TGTGCCAGCAGAGGACAGGTAACGGGGGTGACTGAAGCTTTCTTT. The chain employs TRBV25-1 and TRBJ1-1; 7 bases line up with TRBD1. Germline CDR1 MGHDK, CDR2 SYGVNS. V lost 6 bases and J lost 5; bases outside the gene matches: 12. This CDR3 contains 15 residues.